One and the same sample provided the 30 T cell receptor beta chains below, sequenced in a study of CD8 T cells in ankylosing spondylitis. Findings and limits, study-wide: What seemed typical of ankylosing spondylitis blood was a TCR beta motif built from several highly homologous variants.

These receptors' targets are unknown. MiXCR, run by TCRdb on the 5' RACE reads, gives a single entry per CDR3 protein. The table shows about 510,000 distinct CDR3 sequences, with about 5% occurring only once. Sequenced sample: blood, either unsorted or a sorted T cell fraction (not recorded which). These receptors were collected from a male donor with ankylosing spondylitis.

The CDR3 loop reads CASSGSVSNQPQHF. CDR3 sequence (DNA): TGTGCCAGCAGTGGGAGCGTGAGCAATCAGCCCCAGCATTTT. V and J are TRBV7-2 and TRBJ1-5; D is undetermined. The CDR3 extends over 14 amino acids. V was pared by 6 bases and J by 1 base, with 10 bases between. The germline gives CDR1 SGHTA, CDR2 FQGNSA.

This clonotype was recorded at least ten times. The V gene is TRBV7-9, the J gene TRBJ1-4; D uncertain. Germline-derived CDR1 and CDR2 are SEHNR and FQNEAQ (reference sequence). Trimming took off 5 bases at V and 10 bases at J, with 14 bases between the two ends. This CDR3 contains 13 residues. The CDR3 DNA is TGTGCCAGCAGCGAGCGGGATCTGGGAAAACTGTTTTTT. This codes for CASSERDLGKLFF.

Ten or more counts support this clonotype. The chain has TRBV28 and TRBJ1-2, with a tentative D call TRBD1 (6 bases). Germline V CDR1 and CDR2: MDHEN, SYDVKM. The V and J ends lost 6 bases and 7 bases respectively, with 18 bases between them. This CDR3 has 14 residues. CDR3 sequence reads: CASSPGQLKGGYTF. The CDR3 nucleotides read TGTGCCAGCAGCCCAGGACAGTTAAAGGGTGGCTACACCTTC.

This clonotype has at least ten counts. V gene TRBV5-1 combines with J gene TRBJ2-3; no reliable D call. The V end was cut by 5 bases, the J end by 4 bases, with 17 bases between. The CDR3 sequence is 15 residues long. Germline CDR1 reads SGHRS; CDR2 reads YFSETQ. The CDR3 region has the DNA TGCGCCAGCAGTCTGCTGGGTCCTGGGGCAGATACGCAGTATTTT. Protein sequence: CASSLLGPGADTQYF.

This clonotype was seen many times. V and J are TRBV4-1 and TRBJ2-1; TRBD1 matches 9 bases. Germline loops: CDR1 MGHRA, CDR2 YSYEKL. The CDR3 contains 17 residues. V lost 6 bases, J lost 4 bases, and 13 bases stayed unmatched. CDR3 sequence (DNA): TGCGCCAGCAGAACGGGACAGGGCCATGTATCTTACAATGAGCAGTTCTTC. Translated, it gives CASRTGQGHVSYNEQFF.

This clonotype was recorded many times. J is TRBJ1-6 and V is TRBV5-1; 8 nucleotides match TRBD1. The CDR3 contains 15 residues. V lost 0 bases and J lost 8; bases outside the gene matches: 4. Per germline, CDR1 SGHRS and CDR2 YFSETQ. The CDR3 loop is CASSLAGQGDSPLHF. The CDR3 bases are TGCGCCAGCAGCTTGGCCGGACAGGGTGATTCACCCCTCCACTTT.

In its sample, this clonotype was seen many times. V usage is TRBV29-1 and J usage is TRBJ1-3, with 7 nucleotides matching TRBD1. Germline V lookup: CDR1 SQVTM, CDR2 ANQGSEA. This CDR3 has 14 residues. J gave up 0 bases and V 4 bases, and 3 bases lay outside the gene matches. The CDR3 sequence: CSVGSGGSGNTIYF. In DNA, the CDR3 is TGCAGCGTTGGCTCAGGGGGCTCTGGAAACACCATATATTTT.

This clonotype was counted ten times or more. The CDR3 sequence: CATRDRVDGYTF. The CDR3 DNA reads TGTGCCACCAGGGACAGGGTTGATGGCTACACCTTC. J is TRBJ1-2 and V is TRBV6-5, with 9 positions matching TRBD1. The J segment lost 6 bases and the V segment lost 10 bases, leaving 6 bases of the junction unmatched. Germline V lookup: CDR1 MNHEY, CDR2 SVGAGI. This CDR3 has 12 residues.

On this clonotype: This may come from a read error, since a much larger clone is one base off. The rearrangement links TRBV9 to TRBJ2-2; D might be TRBD1 (6 bases). CDR1 and CDR2 (germline): SGDLS, YYNGEE. The CDR3 is made up of 17 amino acids. In nucleotides, the CDR3 is TGTCCCAGCAGCGTAGTGGCCAGGGGCGACGACACCGGGGAGCTGTTTTTT. Protein product: CPSSVVARGDDTGELFF.

This clonotype has a count of ten or more. The J gene is TRBJ2-7, the V gene TRBV5-1; D gene ambiguous. The CDR3 length is 13 residues. V shed 0 bases and J shed 7 bases, with 11 bases lying between them. Germline-derived CDR1 and CDR2 are SGHRS and YFSETQ. Here the CDR3 reads CASSLGGFEEQYF. CDR3 bases: TGCGCCAGCAGCTTGGGAGGTTTTGAGGAGCAGTACTTC.

This clonotype was seen many times. The chain is built from TRBV12-3 or TRBV12-4 and TRBJ1-1, with a tentative D call TRBD1 (6 bases). Trimming took off 3 bases at V and 5 bases at J, with 13 bases between the two ends. This CDR3 is built from 14 residues. The CDR3 nucleotides read TGTGCCAGCAGTTTTCAGGACAGAAGGACTGAAGCTTTCTTT. This codes for CASSFQDRRTEAFF.

A few counts support this clonotype. V usage is TRBV20-1 and J usage is TRBJ2-3; D tentatively fits TRBD1 or TRBD2 (6 bases each). The germline gives CDR1 DFQATT, CDR2 SNEGSKA (reference sequence). The CDR3 is 14 residues long. The V end was cut by 0 bases, the J end by 5 bases, with 12 bases between. In nucleotides, the CDR3 is TGCAGTGCTAGAGATCCGGGGGCCATAGATACGCAGTATTTT. Protein sequence: CSARDPGAIDTQYF.

At least ten counts were recorded for this clonotype. V gene TRBV4-2 combines with J gene TRBJ2-7, with 7 bases that match TRBD2. Germline V gives CDR1 LGHNA, CDR2 YNFKEQ. The CDR3 totals 15 residues. V lost 2 bases and J lost 1; bases outside the gene matches: 5. In DNA form, the CDR3 reads TGTGCCAGCAGCCAATTCCAGCGGGATTCCTACGAGCAGTACTTC. Amino acid sequence: CASSQFQRDSYEQYF.

This clonotype was seen ten or more times. The chain employs TRBV6-2 or TRBV6-3 and TRBJ1-1; D is unresolved. Per germline, CDR1 MNHEY and CDR2 SVGEGT. The CDR3 consists of 14 residues. Trimming took 8 bases from V and 1 from J, leaving 14 bases between them. In nucleotides, the CDR3 is TGTGCCAGCCTGACTCGTTGGGGGAACACTGAAGCTTTCTTT. Translating gives CASLTRWGNTEAFF.

This clonotype came up a few times. This chain links TRBV4-3 with TRBJ2-1; D might be TRBD1 or TRBD2, each matching 5 bases. V lost 0 bases and J lost 5, with 14 bases in between. Per germline, CDR1 LGHNA and CDR2 YSLEER. The CDR3 loop spans 16 amino acids. The CDR3, as DNA: TGCGCCAGCAGCCAAGATCTACCCCCGGGACACAATGAGCAGTTCTTC. As protein: CASSQDLPPGHNEQFF.

This clonotype was seen a handful of times. The gene calls are TRBV4-2 and TRBJ2-3; 13 nucleotides match TRBD2. The trim removed 4 bases at V and 2 bases at J, leaving 6 bases unmatched. This CDR3 region has 17 residues. Germline values: CDR1 LGHNA, CDR2 YNFKEQ. CDR3 sequence reads: CASSPRLAGGTTDTQYF. Written as DNA, the CDR3 is TGTGCCAGCAGCCCTCGACTAGCGGGGGGTACCACAGATACGCAGTATTTT.

This clonotype appeared many times. This sequence joins TRBV15 and TRBJ2-2, with D hard to call. Trimming took 1 base from V and 1 from J, leaving 10 bases between them. The germline gives CDR1 LNHNV, CDR2 YYDKDF (reference sequence). This CDR3 spans 16 amino acids. In DNA, the CDR3 is TGTGCCACCAGCAGAGTACAAGGCGGGAACACCGGGGAGCTGTTTTTT. Encoded protein: CATSRVQGGNTGELFF. The variable domain in full, completed from reference TRBV15 and TRBJ2-2, reads DAMVIQNPRYQVTQFGKPVTLSCSQTLNHNVMYWYQQKSSQAPKLLFHYYDKDFNNEADTPDNFQSRRPNTSFCFLDIRSPGLGDTAMYLCATSRVQGGNTGELFFGEGSRLTVL.

This clonotype was seen many times. The chain combines TRBV4-3 with TRBJ2-3; D might be TRBD2 (6 bases). This CDR3 spans 14 amino acids. Trimming shortened V by 1 base and J by 13 bases, and 18 bases separated the two germline ends. CDR1 is LGHNA and CDR2 is YSLEER in the germline V gene. CDR3 region: CASSQGRGSPGEYF. CDR3 DNA sequence: TGCGCCAGCAGCCAAGGGAGGGGCAGCCCGGGGGAGTATTTT.

The chain links TRBV19 to TRBJ1-2; D unclear. The CDR3 runs 16 residues. V was cut by 5 bases and J by 0 bases, with 16 bases left in between. The germline CDR1 and CDR2 sequences are LNHDA and SQIVND (reference sequence). CDR3 nucleotides: TGTGCCAGTAGTCCTCCTCGAGGGCGAGCTAACTATGGCTACACCTTC. Translated: CASSPPRGRANYGYTF.

This clonotype appeared many times. The rearrangement joins TRBV6-5 to TRBJ2-7; possibly TRBD1 for D (5 bases). Germline CDR1 MNHEY, CDR2 SVGAGI. The CDR3 is 12 amino acids. V lost 7 bases and J 2 bases, leaving 9 bases between the germline ends. For the CDR3, the DNA is TGTGCCAGCAAAGGGGATACCTACGAGCAGTACTTC. Translated: CASKGDTYEQYF.

This clonotype was observed at least ten times. The J gene is TRBJ2-6, the V gene TRBV5-1, with D possibly being TRBD2 (6 bases). The CDR3 totals 14 residues. The germline CDR1 and CDR2 sequences are SGHRS and YFSETQ. V shed 7 bases and J shed 0 bases, with 8 bases lying between them. The CDR3 DNA follows: TGCGCCAGCTGGGGGGACTCTGGGGCCAACGTCCTGACTTTC. Translation: CASWGDSGANVLTF.

This clonotype was recorded at least ten times. This chain joins TRBV7-9 and TRBJ1-6, with D possibly matching TRBD1 (5 bases). Germline V CDR1 and CDR2: SEHNR, FQNEAQ (reference sequence). The CDR3 sequence is 16 residues long. Trimming shortened V by 5 bases and J by 8 bases, and 19 bases separated the two germline ends. The CDR3 spells CASSPGGRTRDSPLHF. CDR3 nucleotide sequence: TGTGCCAGCAGCCCAGGTGGGCGGACAAGAGATTCACCCCTCCACTTT.

This clonotype was counted at least ten times. The chain joins TRBV10-3 to TRBJ1-5; D is unresolved. The length of the CDR3 is 14 residues. Trimming cost V 0 bases and J 7 bases, with 10 bases left between them. In germline, CDR1 is ENHRY, CDR2 SYGVKD. In nucleotides, the CDR3 is TGTGCCATCAGTGAGTCGGTGGAGGGCCAGCCCCAGCATTTT. Amino acids: CAISESVEGQPQHF.

This clonotype was detected ten times or more. The V gene is TRBV5-6, the J gene TRBJ2-7, with TRBD2 as a possible D gene (5 bases). V lost 3 bases, J lost 3 bases, and 22 bases lay in between. Germline CDR1 reads SGHDT; CDR2 reads YYEEEE. CDR3 size: 17 residues. CDR3 coding DNA: TGTGCCAGCAGCTCCTATCTTGGAGAGGGCATAAACTACGAGCAGTACTTC. It codes for CASSSYLGEGINYEQYF.

This clonotype was seen at least ten times. The genes are TRBV28 and TRBJ1-3; D is undetermined. The V gene's germline CDR1 is MDHEN and CDR2 SYDVKM. The CDR3 totals 12 residues. V lost 6 bases to trimming and J lost 4 bases, with 7 bases between them. This CDR3 reads CASSPLGNTIYF. DNA of the CDR3: TGTGCCAGCAGCCCCCTCGGAAACACCATATATTTT.

This clonotype was found many times. The genes are TRBV10-3 and TRBJ2-1; TRBD2 aligns across 13 bases. The V gene's germline CDR1 is ENHRY and CDR2 SYGVKD. This CDR3 has 15 amino acids. V gave up 3 bases and J gave up 7 bases; unmatched junction bases: 3. The CDR3 loop is CAISDTSGRGNEQFF. The CDR3, as DNA: TGTGCCATCAGTGATACTAGCGGGAGGGGGAATGAGCAGTTCTTC.

Concerning this clonotype: A much bigger clone sits one base away, suggesting this may be a read error. The chain's CDR3 is CASGPGLAGRTSTDTQYF. In DNA, the CDR3 is TGTGCCAGCGGCCCCGGACTAGCGGGGCGGACTAGCACAGATACGCAGTATTTT. The chain carries TRBV11-2 and TRBJ2-3, with 12 nucleotides matching TRBD2. The CDR3 spans 18 residues. J gave up 0 bases and V 8 bases, and 12 bases lay outside the gene matches. CDR1 and CDR2 (germline): SGHAT, FQNNGV. The full variable domain, with the rest looked up from reference TRBV11-2 and TRBJ2-3, is EAGVAQSPRYKIIEKRQSVAFWCNPISGHATLYWYQQILGQGPKLLIQFQNNGVVDDSQLPKDRFSAERLKGVDSTLKIQPAKLEDSAVYLCASGPGLAGRTSTDTQYFGPGTRLTVL.

This clonotype was seen repeatedly, ten times or more. The genes are TRBV7-2 and TRBJ1-4; 10 bases agree with TRBD1. Per the germline V gene, CDR1 is SGHTA and CDR2 is FQGNSA. V lost 4 bases to trimming and J lost 7 bases; unmatched junction nucleotides: 3. CDR3 length: 14 residues. The CDR3 region has the DNA TGTGCCAGCAGCTCAAGGACAGGGGGTGAAAAACTGTTTTTT. Encoded protein: CASSSRTGGEKLFF.

This clonotype was detected ten times or more. The V call is TRBV6-6, the J call TRBJ1-3, with D possibly being TRBD1 (5 bases). This CDR3 has 14 residues. In germline, CDR1 is MNHNY, CDR2 SVGAGI (reference sequence). V shed 6 bases and J shed 5 bases, with 14 bases lying between them. The chain's CDR3 is CASRSGGNRNTIYF. For the CDR3, the DNA is TGTGCCAGCAGATCGGGGGGGAATAGAAACACCATATATTTT.

Many counts were recorded for this clonotype. This chain joins TRBV29-1 and TRBJ1-4; the D is unclear. The CDR3 length is 12 residues. CDR1 SQVTM and CDR2 ANQGSEA come from the germline V gene. V lost 4 bases, J lost 8 bases, and 11 bases lay in between. CDR3 nucleotide sequence: TGCAGCGTTGGAGCTACAGAGGAAAAACTGTTTTTT. Amino acids: CSVGATEEKLFF.